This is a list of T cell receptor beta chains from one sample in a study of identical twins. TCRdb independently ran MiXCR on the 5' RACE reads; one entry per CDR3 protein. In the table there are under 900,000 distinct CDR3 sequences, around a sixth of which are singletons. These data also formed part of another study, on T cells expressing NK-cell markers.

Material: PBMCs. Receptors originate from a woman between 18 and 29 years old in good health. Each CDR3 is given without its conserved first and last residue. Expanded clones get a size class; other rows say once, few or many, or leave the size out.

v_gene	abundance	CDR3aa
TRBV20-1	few	SASLAFYDQPQH
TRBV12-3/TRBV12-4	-	ASSLGAGAGDTQY
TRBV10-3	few	AISVLSGTGTYNEQF
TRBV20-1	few	SASFSGESDTQY
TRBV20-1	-	SARLVTEQF
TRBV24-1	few	ATSDLDSSPLH
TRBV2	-	ASRGRLARSTDTQY
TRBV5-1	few	ASSLMDRGHEQY
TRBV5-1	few	ASSLERGSDEQF
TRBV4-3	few	ASSQDLGGPYEQY
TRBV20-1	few	SAKGVGNEQF
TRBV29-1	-	SVEKGGEQY
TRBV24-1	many	ATSEIYTDTQY
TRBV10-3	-	AIKGAGNGYT
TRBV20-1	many	SASTDPNTEAF
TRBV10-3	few	AIRETGAEKLF
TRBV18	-	ASSPFLAGDTDTQY